This T cell receptor (beta chain) was identified in a study of control samples from healthy donors and cancer patients. The assay was immunoSEQ multiplex PCR, and TCRdb's table has in-frame clones only and misses some. The sample contains approximately 94,000 clones, roughly nine tenths of which appear only once. Sequencing used blood. This sequence originates from a woman in her 30s in good health.

CDR3 loop: CASSPLPGQISGANVLTF. The CDR3 nucleotides are TGTGCCAGCTCTCCTCTACCGGGACAGATCTCTGGGGCCAACGTCCTGACTTTC. The V call is TRBV18, the J call TRBJ2-6; 7 positions match TRBD1. The germline V gene encodes CDR1 KGHSH and CDR2 LQKENI. The CDR3 length is 18 residues. Losses at the gene ends were 6 bases for V and 0 bases for J; bases not matched to a gene: 11.